This T cell receptor beta chain was retrieved from a study of a mutant IDH1 vaccine in newly diagnosed glioma. Study background: Vaccines began 4-6 weeks after radiotherapy alone, or with temozolomide cycles. Treated individuals were about 62% male and 37.5% female, averaging about 37 years of age. Prior therapy was radiotherapy, temozolomide, or both; most received both. Notes on the study in general: Among patients, approximately 93% showed immune responses induced by the vaccine.

Time point of the sample: week 11, during vaccination. It was 300 ug of mutant IDH1 20-mer peptide that made up each vaccine dose, given with topical imiquimod. The V segment lost 3 bases and the J segment 3 bases; nucleotides outside the gene matches: 5. The CDR3 spans 15 residues. From germline, CDR1 is MGHDK and CDR2 SYGVNS. Measured with immunoSEQ multiplex PCR; TCRdb has only the in-frame clones, and not every one. The sample has around 65,000 clones, about 80% seen once. As for this clone: Its antigen remains unknown.

This sequence joins TRBV25-1 and TRBJ2-7; 10 bases are shared with TRBD2. Sequenced here: PBMCs, sampled from a glioma patient whose treatment included an IDH1 peptide vaccine. The receptor was derived from a man in his fifties with glioma. CDR3 coding DNA: TGTGCCAGCAGTGATATAGCGGGAGGAGTCTACGAGCAGTACTTC. Translated: CASSDIAGGVYEQYF.